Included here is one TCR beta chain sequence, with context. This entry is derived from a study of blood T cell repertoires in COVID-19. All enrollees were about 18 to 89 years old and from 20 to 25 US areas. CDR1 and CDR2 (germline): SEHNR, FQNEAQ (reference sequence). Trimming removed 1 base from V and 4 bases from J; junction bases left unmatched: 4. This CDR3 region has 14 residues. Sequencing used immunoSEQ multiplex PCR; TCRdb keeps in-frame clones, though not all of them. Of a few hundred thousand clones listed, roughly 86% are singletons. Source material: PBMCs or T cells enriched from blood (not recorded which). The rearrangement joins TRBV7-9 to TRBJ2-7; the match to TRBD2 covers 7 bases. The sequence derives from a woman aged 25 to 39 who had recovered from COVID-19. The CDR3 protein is CASSLGGSLYEQYF. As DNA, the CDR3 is TGTGCCAGCAGCTTAGGCGGGAGTTTGTACGAGCAGTACTTC.